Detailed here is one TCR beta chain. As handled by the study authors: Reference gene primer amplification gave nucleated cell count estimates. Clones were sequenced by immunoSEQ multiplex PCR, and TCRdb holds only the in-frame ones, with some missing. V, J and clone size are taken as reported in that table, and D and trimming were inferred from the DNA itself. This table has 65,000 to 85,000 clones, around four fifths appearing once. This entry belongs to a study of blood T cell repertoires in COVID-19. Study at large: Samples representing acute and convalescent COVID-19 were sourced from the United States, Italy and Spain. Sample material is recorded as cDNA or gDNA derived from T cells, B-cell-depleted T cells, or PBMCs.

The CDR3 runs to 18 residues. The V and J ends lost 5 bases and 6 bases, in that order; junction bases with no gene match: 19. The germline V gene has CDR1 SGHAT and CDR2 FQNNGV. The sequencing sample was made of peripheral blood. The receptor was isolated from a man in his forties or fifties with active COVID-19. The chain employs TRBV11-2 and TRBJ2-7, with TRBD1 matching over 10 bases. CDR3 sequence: CASSPRPGTGVDVVEQYF. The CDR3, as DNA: TGTGCCAGCAGCCCTCGTCCCGGGACAGGGGTTGACGTCGTCGAGCAGTACTTC. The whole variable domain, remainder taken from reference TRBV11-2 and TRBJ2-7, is EAGVAQSPRYKIIEKRQSVAFWCNPISGHATLYWYQQILGQGPKLLIQFQNNGVVDDSQLPKDRFSAERLKGVDSTLKIQPAKLEDSAVYLCASSPRPGTGVDVVEQYFGPGTRLTVT.